This entry describes one TCR beta chain. The antigen remains unidentified. The CDR3 runs 12 residues. Germline V CDR1 and CDR2: SGHRS, YFSETQ. V was clipped by 0 bases and J by 2 bases, with 1 base between them. This record comes from a study of memory CD4+ T cells and cytomegalovirus serostatus. Notes on the study in general: Each of approximately 73 CMV-associated TCRbeta sequences occurred in one to five individuals.

Study processing details: After removing out-of-frame reads, over 2 million distinct TCRbeta sequences remained. The table came from immunoSEQ multiplex PCR; TCRdb's copy has only in-frame clones and leaves some out. V, J and clone size were drawn from that table, and D and trimming were deduced from the DNA. The sample shows some 53,000 clones, around four fifths of them seen only once. The sort gate was single viable CD3+CD4+CD8-CD45RO+ cells for memory CD4+ T cells. Total CD4+ T cells were enriched by CD4 positive selection. The sample consisted of memory CD4+ T cells from blood. The chain carries TRBV5-1 and TRBJ2-3; D is ambiguous. The TCR was taken from an adult in good health and CMV-seronegative. The CDR3 nucleotides are TGCGCCAGCAGCTTGGCCACAGATACGCAGTATTTT. This encodes CASSLATDTQYF.